The T cell receptor (beta chain) under discussion was sequenced for a study of T-cell memory formation after mild COVID-19. Study findings and constraints: SARS-CoV-2 specificity was not confirmed for second-wave clones peaking on day 37. Contracting clones from day 15 to 85 showed balanced CD4/CD8; later expanders favored CD4+.

This clonotype was seen a few times. As yet, its antigen is unknown. Constant-segment primers and 5'RACE yielded cDNA libraries for TCR alpha and TCR beta, each carrying sample barcodes and UMIs. TCRdb re-called the 5' RACE reads with MiXCR, one entry per CDR3 protein. Found here are about 88,000 distinct CDR3 sequences, about 23% of them singletons; the top ten hold around 45%. The sequence was obtained from a man aged 18 to 29 who had mild COVID-19 (a few samples of this study predate the infection). Cell type and time point are not known. Sequenced input: PBMCs or a T cell subset sorted from them (not recorded which).

The CDR3: CASSLGAGVNTEAFF. In nucleotides, the CDR3 is TGTGCCAGCAGTTTGGGGGCAGGGGTGAACACTGAAGCTTTCTTT. This chain links TRBV12-3 or TRBV12-4 with TRBJ1-1; weak D call: TRBD1 (6 bases). The ends were cut back, 3 bases at V and 0 bases at J, with 11 bases in the middle. This CDR3 region has 15 residues.